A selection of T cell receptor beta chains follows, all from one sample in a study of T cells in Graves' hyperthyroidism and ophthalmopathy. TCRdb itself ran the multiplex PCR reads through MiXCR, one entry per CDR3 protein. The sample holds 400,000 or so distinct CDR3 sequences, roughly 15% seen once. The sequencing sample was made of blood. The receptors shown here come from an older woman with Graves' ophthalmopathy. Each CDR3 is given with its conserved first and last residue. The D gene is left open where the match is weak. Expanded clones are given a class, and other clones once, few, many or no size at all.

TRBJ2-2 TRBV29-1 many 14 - CSVIRAPNTGELFF TGCAGCGTAATTAGGGCCCCCAACACCGGGGAGCTGTTTTTT
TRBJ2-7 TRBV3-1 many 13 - CASSRDSGYEQYF TGTGCCAGCAGCCGGGATTCGGGTTACGAGCAGTACTTC
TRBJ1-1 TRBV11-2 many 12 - CASSLDRTEAFF TGTGCCAGCAGCTTAGACAGGACTGAAGCTTTCTTT
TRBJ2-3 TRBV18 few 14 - CASSPGSSTDTQYF TGTGCCAGCTCACCTGGTTCCAGCACAGATACGCAGTATTTT
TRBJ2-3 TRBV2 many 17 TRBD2 CASRGLAGHSSTDTQYF TGTGCCAGCAGGGGACTAGCGGGGCACTCTAGCACAGATACGCAGTATTTT
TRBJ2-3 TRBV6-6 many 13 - CASSYTQGDTQYF TGTGCCAGCAGTTACACTCAAGGAGATACGCAGTATTTT
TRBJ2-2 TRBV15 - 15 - CATSRGDAGTGELFF TGTGCCACCAGCAGAGGGGATGCAGGAACCGGGGAGCTGTTTTTT
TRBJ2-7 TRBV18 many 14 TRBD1 CASSPSQGDYEQYF TGTGCCAGCTCACCGTCACAGGGGGACTACGAGCAGTACTTC
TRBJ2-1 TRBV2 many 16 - CASSTRRSASYNEQFF TGTGCCAGCAGCACTAGGAGGTCAGCATCCTACAATGAGCAGTTCTTC
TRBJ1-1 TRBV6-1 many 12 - CASSMHRTEAFF TGTGCCAGCAGTATGCATCGGACTGAAGCTTTCTTT
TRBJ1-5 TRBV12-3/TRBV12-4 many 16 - CASSPLGIRSNQPQHF TGTGCCAGCAGCCCCCTCGGGATTAGGAGCAATCAGCCCCAGCATTTT
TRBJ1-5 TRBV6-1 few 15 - CASSAEDEGNQPQHF TGTGCCAGCAGCGCAGAAGACGAGGGGAATCAGCCCCAGCATTTT
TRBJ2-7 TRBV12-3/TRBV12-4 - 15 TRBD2 CVSSAIAGAGYEQYF TGTGTCAGCAGTGCAATAGCGGGAGCTGGCTACGAGCAGTACTTC
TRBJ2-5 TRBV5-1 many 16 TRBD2 CASSWTSGYTQETQYF TGCGCCAGCAGCTGGACTAGCGGGTACACTCAAGAGACCCAGTACTTC
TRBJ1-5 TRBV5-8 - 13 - CASSLAPYQPQHF TGTGCCAGCAGCTTGGCGCCCTATCAGCCCCAGCATTTT
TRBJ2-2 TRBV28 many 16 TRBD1 CASSSTPRQGPGELFF TGTGCCAGCAGTTCCACCCCGAGACAGGGGCCCGGGGAGCTGTTTTTT
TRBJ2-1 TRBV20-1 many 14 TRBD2 CSTRLAGGVNEQFF TGCAGTACGAGACTAGCGGGAGGGGTTAATGAGCAGTTCTTC
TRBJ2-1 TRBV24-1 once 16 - CATSDSISGTNNEQFF TGTGCCACCAGTGATTCCATCTCGGGGACCAACAATGAGCAGTTCTTC
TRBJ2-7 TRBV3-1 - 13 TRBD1 CASSHDRDYEQYF TGTGCCAGCAGCCATGACAGGGACTACGAGCAGTACTTC
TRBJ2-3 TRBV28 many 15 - CASSRQRSVTDTQYF TGTGCCAGCAGCAGACAGAGGTCTGTCACAGATACGCAGTATTTT
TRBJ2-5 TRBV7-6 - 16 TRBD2 CASSFGLAGQQETQYF TGTGCCAGCAGCTTCGGACTAGCGGGCCAACAAGAGACCCAGTACTTC
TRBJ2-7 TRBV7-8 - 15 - CASRSLQGNSYEQYF TGTGCCAGCAGATCCCTTCAGGGAAACTCCTACGAGCAGTACTTC
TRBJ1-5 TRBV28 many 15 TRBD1 CASSWGQYSNQPQHF TGTGCCAGCTCGTGGGGACAGTATAGCAATCAGCCCCAGCATTTT
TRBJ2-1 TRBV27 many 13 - CASSAREGHEQFF TGTGCCAGCTCGGCCAGGGAAGGCCATGAGCAGTTCTTC
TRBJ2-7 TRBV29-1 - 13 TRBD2 CSVSGTSGYEQYF TGCAGCGTCTCCGGGACTAGCGGATACGAGCAGTACTTC
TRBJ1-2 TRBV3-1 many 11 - CASSQRAGYTF TGTGCCAGCAGCCAAAGGGCTGGCTACACCTTC
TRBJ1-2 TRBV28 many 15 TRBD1 CASSLPRQGFVGYTF TGTGCCAGCAGTTTGCCGAGACAGGGGTTCGTTGGCTACACCTTC
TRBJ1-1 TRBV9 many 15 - CASSVTGRKNTEAFF TGTGCCAGCAGCGTGACAGGAAGAAAGAACACTGAAGCTTTCTTT
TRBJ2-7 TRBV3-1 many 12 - CASSQGYVEQYF TGTGCCAGCAGCCAGGGGTATGTCGAGCAGTACTTC
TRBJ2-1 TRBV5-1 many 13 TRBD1 CASSLGQLNEQFF TGCGCCAGCAGCCTGGGACAGCTCAATGAGCAGTTCTTC
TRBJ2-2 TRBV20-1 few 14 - CSAGYSANTGELFF TGCAGTGCCGGATACTCCGCGAACACCGGGGAGCTGTTTTTT
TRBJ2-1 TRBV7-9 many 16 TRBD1 CASSSIPGQGKNEQFF TGTGCCAGCAGCTCTATACCGGGACAGGGGAAGAATGAGCAGTTCTTC
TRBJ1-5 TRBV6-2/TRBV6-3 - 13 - CASSAGIHQPQHF TGTGCCAGCAGTGCAGGGATCCATCAGCCCCAGCATTTT